These 18 T cell receptor beta chains came from one sample sequenced in a study of blood T cell repertoires in COVID-19. Repertoires were generated with immunoSEQ multiplex PCR, while TCRdb's copy carries only in-frame clones and drops some. Of roughly 320,000 clones detected, 70% to 90% appear once; the ten largest clones hold just under 6.5%. Sequences were obtained from peripheral blood. These receptors all come from a woman aged 45-65 years with COVID-19, enrolled during active disease.

The V and J genes are TRBV11-2 and TRBJ2-7; a possible D gene is TRBD2 (5 bases). The CDR3 consists of 16 residues. V gave up 4 bases and J gave up 2 bases, with 18 bases separating them. Germline V lookup: CDR1 SGHAT, CDR2 FQNNGV. The CDR3 DNA reads TGTGCCAGCAGCTCAGGACGGGGATCTCGTACCTACGAGCAGTACTTC. It is translated as CASSSGRGSRTYEQYF.

This clone was picked up one time. The chain couples TRBV19 to TRBJ2-3; D gene uncertain. V was pared by 5 bases and J by 5 bases, with 5 bases between. The CDR3 length is 11 residues. Germline-derived CDR1 and CDR2 are LNHDA and SQIVND (reference sequence). The CDR3 DNA reads TGTGCCAGTAGTGTGAGAGATACGCAGTATTTT. Protein sequence: CASSVRDTQYF.

The V and J genes are TRBV29-1 and TRBJ1-1; the match to TRBD1 covers 9 bases. V was clipped by 7 bases and J by 7 bases; unmatched bases: 4. CDR3 size: 11 residues. Germline V gene sequence: CDR1 SQVTM, CDR2 ANQGSEA. The CDR3 DNA follows: TGCAGCGACCGGGACAGGGATGAAGCTTTCTTT. It is translated as CSDRDRDEAFF.

The V and J genes are TRBV9 and TRBJ2-7; TRBD1 aligns across 8 bases. Looked up from germline, CDR1 is SGDLS and CDR2 is YYNGEE. CDR3 length: 14 amino acids. V dropped 3 bases and J dropped 6; count of bases not matched to a gene: 8. In nucleotides, the CDR3 is TGTGCCAGCAGCGCGTGGACAGGGAAGGGCGAGCAGTACTTC. Its protein product is CASSAWTGKGEQYF.

The chain employs TRBV6-5 and TRBJ2-1; TRBD2 agrees at 13 bases. The CDR3 is 15 amino acids. V gave up 5 bases and J gave up 6 bases; unmatched junction bases: 4. Germline CDR1 reads MNHEY; CDR2 reads SVGAGI. CDR3 nucleotides: TGTGCCAGCAGTCCCGGACTAGCGGGAGTCAATGAGCAGTTCTTC. This codes for CASSPGLAGVNEQFF.

The chain is built from TRBV5-8 and TRBJ2-7; D is undetermined. Trimming left V 2 bases short and J 2 bases short, with 11 bases between. Germline assignment: CDR1 SGHTS and CDR2 YDEGEE. CDR3 size: 14 residues. This chain's CDR3 is CASSLSVMAYEQYF. The CDR3 nucleotides are TGTGCCAGCAGCTTATCAGTGATGGCCTACGAGCAGTACTTC.

The chain has TRBV10-1 and TRBJ2-1; the match to TRBD1 covers 10 bases. Germline V gene lookup returns CDR1 WNHNN and CDR2 SYGVQD (reference sequence). This CDR3 spans 15 amino acids. V was clipped by 10 bases and J by 9 bases; unmatched bases: 15. CDR3 nucleotide sequence: TGCGCCACGTCAGGTGGGGACAGGGGACGGGGTGAGCAGTTCTTC. This codes for CATSGGDRGRGEQFF.

The chain couples TRBV25-1 to TRBJ1-1; 9 bases agree with TRBD1. The V gene end was trimmed by 5 bases and the J gene end by 3 bases; junction bases not matched to a gene: 7. Germline V lookup: CDR1 MGHDK, CDR2 SYGVNS. This CDR3 contains 15 residues. CDR3 in DNA: TGTGCCAGCAGTTTACGATGGACAGGGGACACTGAAGCTTTCTTT. This gives the protein CASSLRWTGDTEAFF.

This clone occurred once. The CDR3 DNA reads as TGTGCCAGCAGCGACAGGGTCCCCAATGAGCAGTTCTTC. This encodes CASSDRVPNEQFF. V is TRBV6-2 or TRBV6-3 and J is TRBJ2-1; TRBD1 matches 7 bases. The germline V gene has CDR1 MNHEY and CDR2 SVGEGT. CDR3 length equals 13 residues. J gave up 6 bases and V 6 bases, and 5 bases lay outside the gene matches.

The chain recombines TRBV29-1 with TRBJ2-1, with 11 bases identical to TRBD2. The CDR3 spans 16 residues. V shed 4 bases, J shed 9 bases, and the junction held 14 bases outside the gene matches. Per germline, CDR1 SQVTM and CDR2 ANQGSEA. The CDR3 DNA follows: TGCAGCGTTGCCCCCCCCACTAGCGGGAGCTCCGGTGAGCAGTTCTTC. This encodes CSVAPPTSGSSGEQFF.

V usage is TRBV10-2 and J usage is TRBJ1-5; D is unclear. The germline gives CDR1 WSHSY, CDR2 SAAADI. CDR3 length: 15 residues. V was clipped by 0 bases and J by 7 bases, with 13 bases between them. CDR3 amino acids: CASSESGGPYQPQHF. The CDR3 DNA follows: TGCGCCAGCAGTGAGTCTGGCGGCCCGTACCAGCCCCAGCATTTT.

The gene calls are TRBV12-5 and TRBJ2-3; D is perhaps TRBD2 (5 bases). Trimming removed 2 bases at V and 0 bases at J, with 9 bases between. The CDR3 sequence is 15 residues long. Germline V gives CDR1 LGHNT, CDR2 FRNRAP. CDR3 nucleotides: TGTGCTAGTGGTTTGAGGTGGGAGAGCACAGATACGCAGTATTTT. Amino acid sequence: CASGLRWESTDTQYF.

The chain recombines TRBV15 with TRBJ2-3; unclear D gene. This CDR3 region has 17 residues. Germline V gene sequence: CDR1 LNHNV, CDR2 YYDKDF (reference sequence). The V gene lost 0 bases and the J gene lost 1 base, with 14 bases spanning the gap. CDR3 in DNA: TGTGCCACCAGCAGAGATGTTGTGGGCCTCGGCACAGATACGCAGTATTTT. Encoded protein: CATSRDVVGLGTDTQYF. The whole variable domain, remainder taken from reference TRBV15 and TRBJ2-3, is DAMVIQNPRYQVTQFGKPVTLSCSQTLNHNVMYWYQQKSSQAPKLLFHYYDKDFNNEADTPDNFQSRRPNTSFCFLDIRSPGLGDTAMYLCATSRDVVGLGTDTQYFGPGTRLTVL.

The rearrangement uses TRBV29-1 and TRBJ2-3; 7 bases align to TRBD2. CDR1 is SQVTM, CDR2 ANQGSEA, per germline. With 6 bases clipped from V and 7 bases from J, the junction kept 19 bases outside the gene matches. The CDR3 totals 16 residues. The CDR3 protein is CSVPRASSGNFHTQYF. CDR3 DNA: TGCAGCGTCCCCAGGGCGTCTAGCGGAAATTTTCATACGCAGTATTTT.

The gene calls are TRBV24-1 and TRBJ2-1; D remains unclear. The CDR3 extends over 15 amino acids. Trimming cost V 12 bases and J 0 bases, with 17 bases left between them. CDR1 and CDR2 from the germline V gene are KGHDR and SFDVKD. CDR3 sequence (DNA): TGTGCCGCCCCCCCCCAGCGCTTCTCCTACAATGAGCAGTTCTTC. Translating it yields CAAPPQRFSYNEQFF.

The CDR3 nucleotides are TGTGCCAGCAGTGACGGGAATAGCAATCAGCCCCAGCATTTT. Translating gives CASSDGNSNQPQHF. V and J are TRBV27 and TRBJ1-5; no clear D gene. From germline, CDR1 is MNHEY and CDR2 SMNVEV (reference sequence). V lost 5 bases and J lost 0, with 8 bases in between. The CDR3 spans 14 residues.

V usage is TRBV19 and J usage is TRBJ1-5, with D possibly TRBD1 on 5 matching bases. From germline, CDR1 is LNHDA and CDR2 SQIVND (reference sequence). V lost 7 bases, J lost 6 bases, and 19 bases lay in between. The CDR3 totals 15 residues. The CDR3 coding sequence is TGTGCCAGTAAGGGGTGGTTTGGGGAATTTCAGCCCCAGCATTTT. Amino acid sequence: CASKGWFGEFQPQHF.

V is TRBV6-5 and J is TRBJ2-3; D remains ambiguous. Germline assignment: CDR1 MNHEY and CDR2 SVGAGI. V lost 6 bases and J lost 5, with 12 bases in between. The length of the CDR3 is 13 residues. The CDR3 protein is CASSLDPGDTQYF. CDR3 in DNA: TGTGCCAGCAGCCTCGACCCGGGAGATACGCAGTATTTT.